The 31 T cell receptor beta chains given below trace back to one sample, sequenced in a study of radiotherapy plus CTLA-4 blockade in lung cancer (dated 2018 in TCRdb). Receptor libraries were prepared by the immunoSEQ multiplex PCR assay. TCRdb carries this immuneACCESS record with in-frame sequences only. Its versions omit some clonotypes, under half of them owing to an unresolved V gene in the studies checked, with the rest unexplained. The table for this sample lists roughly 98,000 clones; roughly 80% of them were counted only once. Of the sample, 3% to 4% falls within the top ten clones. Sequenced material: peripheral blood, taken from a patient treated with radiotherapy plus ipilimumab. The receptors were sampled from a human donor with non-small cell lung cancer who had a partial response to radiotherapy plus ipilimumab.

This chain links TRBV19 with TRBJ2-7; 7 nucleotides align to TRBD2. This CDR3 has 14 amino acids. Germline assignment: CDR1 LNHDA and CDR2 SQIVND (reference sequence). The V segment lost 9 bases and the J segment 4 bases; nucleotides outside the gene matches: 12. CDR3 nucleotides: TGTGCCAGCCGCCCCGAGGGACTATCTTACGAGCAGTACTTC. Residues: CASRPEGLSYEQYF.

In this sample, this clone turned up a few times. The chain carries TRBV21-1 and TRBJ1-1; TRBD1 reflects the table's D call only, with no check against the DNA. TRBV21-1 is an annotated pseudogene. The CDR3 runs to 16 residues. CDR3 sequence: CASSRTRQGWGTEAFF. The CDR3 coding sequence is TGTGCCAGCAGCAGAACACGACAGGGGTGGGGCACTGAAGCTTTCTTT.

The V gene is TRBV28, the J gene TRBJ2-7; 9 bases align to TRBD1. With V trimmed by 4 bases and J by 5 bases, 9 bases remained unmatched. Germline CDR1 MDHEN, CDR2 SYDVKM. The CDR3 extends over 15 amino acids. CDR3 residues: CASSSLGTGIHEQYF. In DNA, the CDR3 is TGTGCCAGCAGTTCCCTGGGGACAGGGATCCACGAGCAGTACTTC.

This chain links TRBV28 with TRBJ2-3, with D possibly being TRBD1 (7 bases). CDR1 is MDHEN and CDR2 is SYDVKM in the germline V gene. The CDR3 runs to 15 residues. V was shortened by 5 bases and J by 5 bases, with 17 bases between the two germline ends. CDR3 coding DNA: TGTGCCAGCAGTCGGGGGACAGTTCGTAGAGATACGCAGTATTTT. It codes for CASSRGTVRRDTQYF.

The gene calls are TRBV5-4 and TRBJ2-1; 8 positions match TRBD2. Germline CDR1 reads SGHNT; CDR2 reads YYREEE (reference sequence). This CDR3 is built from 16 residues. V was clipped by 4 bases and J by 5 bases; unmatched bases: 11. As DNA, the CDR3 is TGTGCCAGCAGCGCCTCGACTAGCGCGGTAGACAATGAGCAGTTCTTC. This gives the protein CASSASTSAVDNEQFF.

This clone was recorded a few times. The rearrangement joins TRBV7-2 to TRBJ2-5; 16 bases are shared with TRBD2. TRBJ2-7 explains the end of the DNA better; the J call may be wrong. Germline CDR1 SGHTA, CDR2 FQGNSA. This CDR3 has 17 residues. As DNA, the CDR3 is TGTGCCAGCAGCTGGGGACTAGCGGGAGGGGGCTCCTACGAGCAGTACTTC. Translation gives CASSWGLAGGGSYEQYF.

This chain links TRBV5-6 with TRBJ1-3; 7 bases agree with TRBD1. After removal of 4 bases from V and 0 bases from J, the junction contained 13 bases not matched to a gene. The CDR3 extends over 18 amino acids. From germline, CDR1 is SGHDT and CDR2 YYEEEE. Here the CDR3 DNA reads TGTGCCAGCAGCATGGGGACAGAACTATTATCCTCTGGAAACACCATATATTTT. Translating gives CASSMGTELLSSGNTIYF.

CDR3 protein: CASSPGLPNNEQFF. The CDR3 nucleotides read TGTGCCAGCTCCCCCGGTCTTCCGAACAATGAGCAGTTCTTC. The V gene is TRBV18, the J gene TRBJ2-1; no definite D call. Germline CDR1 reads KGHSH; CDR2 reads LQKENI. The CDR3 is made up of 14 amino acids. V gave up 6 bases and J gave up 5 bases, with 14 bases separating them. Full variable domain (missing parts from reference TRBV18 and TRBJ2-1): NAGVMQNPRHLVRRRGQEARLRCSPMKGHSHVYWYRQLPEEGLKFMVYLQKENIIDESGMPKERFSAEFPKEGPSILRIQQVVRGDSAAYFCASSPGLPNNEQFFGPGTRLTVL.

The rearrangement uses TRBV2 and TRBJ2-1, with D perhaps matching TRBD1 (6 bases). V lost 2 bases to trimming and J lost 12 bases, with 8 bases between them. The CDR3 spans 11 residues. The germline gives CDR1 SNHLY, CDR2 FYNNEI. CDR3 in amino acids: CASSEQGRQFF. The CDR3, as DNA: TGTGCCAGCAGTGAACAGGGGCGGCAGTTCTTC. The full variable domain, rest sourced from reference TRBV2 and TRBJ2-1, is EPEVTQTPSHQVTQMGQEVILRCVPISNHLYFYWYRQILGQKVEFLVSFYNNEISEKSEIFDDQFSVERPDGSNFTLKIRSTKLEDSAMYFCASSEQGRQFFGPGTRLTVL.

This clone occurred once. This chain connects TRBV18 to TRBJ2-3; D possibly corresponds to TRBD2 (5 bases). V was pared by 0 bases and J by 5 bases, with 12 bases between. Germline CDR1 KGHSH, CDR2 LQKENI. The CDR3 has 15 amino acids. The CDR3 is CASSPPTQRGDTQYF. The CDR3 bases are TGTGCCAGCTCACCACCGACGCAACGGGGAGATACGCAGTATTTT.

Here the CDR3 DNA reads TGTGCCAGCAGCCAAGAAGGGACAGGAGGAAATGAGCAGTTCTTC. It specifies CASSQEGTGGNEQFF. V gene TRBV4-2 combines with J gene TRBJ2-1; TRBD1 matches at 8 bases. Looked up from germline, CDR1 is LGHNA and CDR2 is YNFKEQ. Trimming at V came to 0 bases and at J to 7 bases, leaving 5 bases not matched to a gene. This CDR3 is built from 15 residues.

This clone was found once. The chain recombines TRBV2 with TRBJ1-2; D unresolved. The CDR3 sequence is 13 residues long. Germline loops: CDR1 SNHLY, CDR2 FYNNEI. V lost 6 bases and J 8 bases, leaving 16 bases between the germline ends. The CDR3 sequence: CASRTVTGSGYTF. CDR3 nucleotide sequence: TGTGCCAGCAGAACCGTTACGGGGTCCGGCTACACCTTC.

This clone showed up just once. In the same sample, other DNA sequences code for this CDR3. The chain uses TRBV19 and TRBJ1-2, with D hard to call. The CDR3 covers 14 residues. V dropped 3 bases and J dropped 2 bases, with 10 bases sitting between them. Germline lookup yields CDR1 LNHDA and CDR2 SQIVND (reference sequence). This chain's CDR3 is CASSIGRGNYGYTF. In DNA, the CDR3 is TGTGCCAGTAGTATTGGACGGGGAAACTATGGCTACACCTTC.

This rearrangement joins TRBV7-9 to TRBJ2-5, with 7 positions matching TRBD1. Trimming took 1 base from V and 1 from J; bases not matched to a gene: 3. This CDR3 comprises 15 residues. From germline, CDR1 is SEHNR and CDR2 FQNEAQ (reference sequence). CDR3 nucleotides: TGTGCCAGCAGCTTAGGAGGGACAGTCCAAGAGACCCAGTACTTC. Its protein is CASSLGGTVQETQYF.

V and J are TRBV19 and TRBJ2-2, with TRBD1 matching 10 bases. CDR3 length equals 15 residues. V trimming: 10 bases; J trimming: 2 bases; junction bases outside the gene matches: 7. CDR1 and CDR2 from the germline V gene are LNHDA and SQIVND (reference sequence). CDR3 sequence: CATDRGPRNTGELFF. The CDR3 region has the DNA TGTGCCACCGACAGGGGGCCCCGAAACACCGGGGAGCTGTTTTTT.

V usage is TRBV10-2 and J usage is TRBJ2-7; D gene unclear. CDR1 is WSHSY and CDR2 is SAAADI in the germline V gene. CDR3 length: 12 residues. V was pared by 3 bases and J by 3 bases, with 6 bases between. This CDR3 is CASSDGVYEQYF. The CDR3 DNA is TGCGCCAGCAGTGACGGAGTCTACGAGCAGTACTTC.

The rearrangement links TRBV28 to TRBJ2-5, with TRBD1 as a possible D gene (5 bases). The CDR3 totals 14 residues. Trimming removed 7 bases from V and 1 base from J, with 13 bases in between. CDR1 MDHEN and CDR2 SYDVKM come from the germline V gene. The CDR3 sequence: CASTGEQGQETQYF. DNA for the CDR3: TGTGCCAGCACCGGAGAGCAGGGCCAAGAGACCCAGTACTTC.

The V call is TRBV2, the J call TRBJ2-5; TRBD2 is a possible D gene (6 bases). CDR1 and CDR2 (germline): SNHLY, FYNNEI. This CDR3 has 13 amino acids. The ends were cut back, 5 bases at V and 3 bases at J, with 10 bases in the middle. CDR3 residues: CASSREREETQYF. Written as DNA, the CDR3 is TGTGCCAGCAGTCGGGAGAGGGAAGAGACCCAGTACTTC.

The gene calls are TRBV19 and TRBJ2-2, with 7 nucleotides matching TRBD1. Germline values: CDR1 LNHDA, CDR2 SQIVND (reference sequence). The junction had 6 bases not matched to a gene; V was cut back by 9 bases and J by 5 bases. CDR3 size: 13 residues. The CDR3 coding sequence is TGTGCCAGCCTGAGGGGGCGTACCGGGGAGCTGTTTTTT. Translated, it gives CASLRGRTGELFF.

Only a few counts were recorded for this clone. The J gene is TRBJ1-4, the V gene TRBV6-6; the match to TRBD1 covers 7 bases. The CDR3 consists of 14 residues. Germline lookup yields CDR1 MNHNY and CDR2 SVGAGI (reference sequence). Germline trimming cut 6 bases from V and 4 bases from J; bases unmatched to any gene: 5. The CDR3 DNA sequence: TGTGCCAGCAGCCAGACAGGGATTAATGAAAAACTGTTTTTT. This translates into CASSQTGINEKLFF.

This clone appeared a single time. The V gene is TRBV28, the J gene TRBJ1-3; D remains ambiguous. Germline CDR1 reads MDHEN; CDR2 reads SYDVKM. The germline V and J ends were trimmed by 6 bases and 6 bases, with 9 bases remaining between them. The CDR3 runs to 12 residues. The CDR3 spells CASRPEENTIYF. CDR3 in DNA: TGTGCCAGCAGGCCGGAGGAAAACACCATATATTTT.

The gene calls are TRBV12-2 and TRBJ2-2; the table's D call, TRBD1, was not checked against the DNA. TRBV12-2 is a listed pseudogene. This CDR3 has 15 amino acids. CDR3 sequence: CASRLQGKNTGELFF. In DNA form, the CDR3 reads TGTGCAAGTCGCCTACAGGGAAAGAACACCGGGGAGCTGTTTTTT.

The rearrangement uses TRBV13 and TRBJ1-2; 10 positions agree with TRBD1. CDR1 is PRHDT, CDR2 FYEKMQ, per germline (reference sequence). After removal of 4 bases from V and 1 base from J, the junction contained 9 bases not matched to a gene. This CDR3 region has 17 residues. The chain's CDR3 is CASSSRRTGGFNYGYTF. Here the CDR3 DNA reads TGTGCCAGCAGCTCCCGACGGACAGGGGGGTTTAACTATGGCTACACCTTC.

This chain joins TRBV7-6 and TRBJ2-2; 9 bases align to TRBD1. V lost 2 bases and J lost 3; bases outside the gene matches: 16. Germline CDR1 and CDR2: SGHVS and FNYEAQ. The CDR3 loop spans 20 amino acids. DNA of the CDR3: TGTGCCAGCAGCTTATTTTCGGGACAGGGAAGCGGTTGGGACACCGGGGAGCTGTTTTTT. Protein: CASSLFSGQGSGWDTGELFF.

V and J are TRBV6-1 and TRBJ1-1, with D unclear. From germline, CDR1 is MNHNS and CDR2 SASEGT. The length of the CDR3 is 13 residues. V dropped 6 bases and J dropped 7 bases, with 15 bases sitting between them. CDR3 protein: CASSLSSPGEAFF. The CDR3 region has the DNA TGTGCCAGCAGCCTCTCTTCTCCCGGTGAAGCTTTCTTT.

J is TRBJ2-1 and V is TRBV5-6, with a possible D match to TRBD2 (6 bases). Germline V gives CDR1 SGHDT, CDR2 YYEEEE. V gave up 2 bases and J gave up 7 bases, with 16 bases separating them. This CDR3 has 15 amino acids. CDR3 protein: CASSFGGKFGNEQFF. CDR3 sequence (DNA): TGTGCCAGCAGCTTCGGGGGAAAGTTTGGGAATGAGCAGTTCTTC.

This chain connects TRBV5-1 to TRBJ2-1, with D possibly being TRBD2 (5 bases). Germline CDR1 reads SGHRS; CDR2 reads YFSETQ. Trimming cost V 2 bases and J 0 bases, with 12 bases left between them. This CDR3 region has 16 residues. CDR3 loop: CASSFERYPSYNEQFF. The CDR3 bases are TGCGCCAGCAGCTTCGAGCGGTACCCCTCCTACAATGAGCAGTTCTTC.

This chain joins TRBV5-1 and TRBJ2-2; 13 nucleotides line up with TRBD2. The CDR3 totals 15 residues. The ends lost 4 bases at V and 6 bases at J; junction bases unmatched: 3. Germline V gene lookup returns CDR1 SGHRS and CDR2 YFSETQ. CDR3 sequence (DNA): TGCGCCAGCAGCGGACTAGCGGGAGAGTCCGGGGAGCTGTTTTTT. Residues: CASSGLAGESGELFF.

This clone has a handful of counts. The gene calls are TRBV5-1 and TRBJ1-2, with a tentative D call TRBD1 (6 bases). CDR3 length: 12 residues. Trimming stripped 4 bases from V and 8 bases from J, with 12 bases between. Germline V lookup: CDR1 SGHRS, CDR2 YFSETQ. The CDR3: CASSPPGEGYTF. The CDR3 DNA reads as TGCGCCAGCAGCCCCCCAGGGGAGGGCTACACCTTC.

The genes are TRBV6-1 and TRBJ2-3; 7 bases match TRBD1. With 3 bases clipped from V and 3 bases from J, the junction kept 6 bases outside the gene matches. Germline V gene data show CDR1 as MNHNS and CDR2 as SASEGT. CDR3 length equals 15 residues. CDR3: CASSDRTGRTDTQYF. As DNA, the CDR3 is TGTGCCAGCAGTGATCGGACAGGAAGGACAGATACGCAGTATTTT.

The rearrangement uses TRBV10-3 and TRBJ2-5; 8 bases agree with TRBD1. V lost 3 bases and J lost 2; bases outside the gene matches: 14. CDR1 is ENHRY, CDR2 SYGVKD, per germline. This CDR3 is 18 amino acids long. CDR3 sequence (DNA): TGTGCCATCAGTGACCCAACCCGACAGGGGCCCATACAAGAGACCCAGTACTTC. Its protein product is CAISDPTRQGPIQETQYF.